This T cell receptor beta chain was documented in a study of sequential checkpoint blockade in melanoma. Turning to the study itself: Maintenance nivolumab came after either treatment sequence. About 88 pretreatment tumor DNA samples were TCRβ immunosequenced.

Between the trimmed V and J ends, which lost 6 bases and 5 bases, there was a span of 19 bases. Germline V gene data show CDR1 as MNHGY and CDR2 as SAAAGT. The CDR3 spans 15 residues. Treatment defined: randomized to nivolumab then ipilimumab (arm A) or the reverse (arm B). The protocol was immunoSEQ multiplex PCR, while the TCRdb copy is restricted to in-frame clones and leaves out a portion. The sample shows 350 to 500 clones, roughly 15% of them seen only once. Overall study results and limits: Mutational load did not correlate with tumor T-cell fraction or clonality.

A note on this clone: The antigen remains unidentified.

The sequence was collected from a human donor with melanoma. The chain couples TRBV6-8 to TRBJ1-2, with a weak D call TRBD1 (6 bases). Material: tumor tissue (inferred from file names), obtained from a patient given nivolumab and ipilimumab in sequence. Here the CDR3 reads CASREPSSGQYGYTF. The CDR3 DNA follows: TGTGCCAGCAGAGAGCCCTCTTCGGGACAATATGGCTACACCTTC.